The clone carrying this T cell receptor (beta chain) was seen repeatedly, ten times or more. The data stem from a study of T cells after yellow fever vaccination. MiXCR, applied by TCRdb to the 5' RACE reads, yields one record per CDR3 protein. The data contain roughly 310,000 distinct CDR3 sequences, 3.6% of them seen just once; the ten biggest clones take up 20% to 25%. CDR1 and CDR2 from the germline V gene are ENHRY and SYGVKD. Trimming took 0 bases from V and 6 from J, leaving 21 bases between them. CDR3 size: 17 residues. The origin of this receptor is a man aged 18 to 29 who received the YFV17D yellow fever vaccine. The sequencing here drew on PBMCs, taken on the day of the yellow fever booster vaccination. The chain has TRBV10-3 and TRBJ2-7; the D gene is possibly TRBD2 (5 bases). The CDR3 region is CAISESNSRRFPREQYF. The CDR3 DNA reads as TGTGCCATCAGTGAGTCGAATTCGCGGAGGTTCCCGCGCGAGCAGTACTTC.